The clone carrying this T cell receptor beta chain was observed at least ten times. Trimming pared 1 base from V and 2 bases from J, leaving 30 bases between. Per the germline V gene, CDR1 is LNHNV and CDR2 is YYDKDF (reference sequence). The CDR3 covers 23 residues. As for time point: newly diagnosed GD, antithyroid drugs for less than 3 months. PBMC RNA served as the TCR library source. In building TCR beta libraries, iRepertoire HTBI primers were used together with Arm-PCR of CDR3 regions. TCRdb reprocessed the multiplex PCR reads via MiXCR and lists one record per CDR3 protein. Of about 540,000 distinct CDR3 sequences listed, about 13% are singletons. This sample is part of a study of regulatory T cells in long-lasting Graves disease. These same records also appear under a second study, on T cells in Graves' hyperthyroidism and ophthalmopathy. This second study says: Based on clinical symptoms, serum thyroxine and TRAb, thyroid ultrasound and orbital computed tomography, diagnoses were reached. Ophthalmopathy was separated from stable hyperthyroidism by a 13 V-J model.

The chain uses TRBV15 and TRBJ2-6, with D unclear. The sequencing used peripheral blood mononuclear cells (PBMCs), collected at new diagnosis, from a patient treated with antithyroid drugs. This TCR was recovered from a young man with Graves disease. CDR3 nucleotides: TGTGCCACCAGCAGAGTTTTACCTCCGATTCCCCAAGCCTCCGGTGCTGGGGCCAACGTCCTGACTTTC. Protein sequence: CATSRVLPPIPQASGAGANVLTF.